This record concerns one TCR beta chain sequence. These data are taken from a study of blood T cell repertoires in COVID-19. About the study: Both acute and convalescent COVID-19 samples were obtained from the United States, Italy and Spain. The cDNA or gDNA used as material had been derived from T cells, B-cell-depleted T cells, or PBMCs.

V dropped 2 bases and J dropped 7; count of bases not matched to a gene: 4. The V gene's germline CDR1 is MNHNY and CDR2 SVGAGI (reference sequence). The length of the CDR3 is 14 residues. Under the authors' procedure: Reference gene primer amplification in the assay estimated nucleated cell counts. The data were produced by immunoSEQ multiplex PCR, yet TCRdb's version contains in-frame clones alone and is incomplete. V and J calls and clone size come straight from that table; D and trimming were deduced from the DNA. The data show about 95,000 clones, 81% seen once. The rearrangement uses TRBV6-6 and TRBJ1-4; 7 bases agree with TRBD1. Sequenced material: peripheral blood. The clonotype originates from a man at least 80 years old with active or convalescent COVID-19. In DNA form, the CDR3 reads TGTGCCAGCAGTTACCAGGGACAGCCTGAAAAACTGTTTTTT. Amino acids: CASSYQGQPEKLFF.